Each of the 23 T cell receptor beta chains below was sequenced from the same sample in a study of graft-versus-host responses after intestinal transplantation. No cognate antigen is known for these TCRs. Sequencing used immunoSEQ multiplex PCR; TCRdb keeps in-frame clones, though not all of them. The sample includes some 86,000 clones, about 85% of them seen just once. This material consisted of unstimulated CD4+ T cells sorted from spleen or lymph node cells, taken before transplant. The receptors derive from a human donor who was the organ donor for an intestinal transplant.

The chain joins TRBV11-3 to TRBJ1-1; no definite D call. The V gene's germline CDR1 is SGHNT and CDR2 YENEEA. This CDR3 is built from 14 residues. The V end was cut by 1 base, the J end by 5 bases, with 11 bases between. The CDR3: CASSLGPGRTEAFF. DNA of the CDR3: TGTGCCAGCAGCTTAGGTCCGGGTCGAACTGAAGCTTTCTTT.

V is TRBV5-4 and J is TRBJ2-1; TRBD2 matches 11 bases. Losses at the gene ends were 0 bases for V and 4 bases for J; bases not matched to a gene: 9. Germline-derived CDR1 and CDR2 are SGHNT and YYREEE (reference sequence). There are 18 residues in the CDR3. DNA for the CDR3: TGTGCCAGCAGCTTGGCGGTACTAGCGGGGGAGTGGTACAATGAGCAGTTCTTC. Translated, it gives CASSLAVLAGEWYNEQFF.

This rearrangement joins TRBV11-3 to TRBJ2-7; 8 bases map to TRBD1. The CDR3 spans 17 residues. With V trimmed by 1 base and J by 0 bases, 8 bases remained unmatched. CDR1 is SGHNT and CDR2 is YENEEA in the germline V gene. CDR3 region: CASSLAPGQASSYEQYF. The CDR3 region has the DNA TGTGCCAGCAGCTTAGCCCCGGGACAGGCGAGCTCCTACGAGCAGTACTTC.

CDR3 region: CASSLAVISGANVLTF. The DNA for the CDR3 is TGCGCCAGCAGCTTGGCGGTGATCTCTGGGGCCAACGTCCTGACTTTC. This chain links TRBV5-1 with TRBJ2-6; D call uncertain. V was trimmed by 0 bases and J by 0 bases, leaving 7 bases between them. CDR1 and CDR2 from the germline V gene are SGHRS and YFSETQ. The CDR3 has 16 residues.

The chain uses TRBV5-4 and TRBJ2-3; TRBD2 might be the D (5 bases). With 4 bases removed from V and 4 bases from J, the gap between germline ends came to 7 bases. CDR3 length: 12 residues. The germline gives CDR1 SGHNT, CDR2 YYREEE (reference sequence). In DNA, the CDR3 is TGTGCCAGCAGCCCGCGGGCAGATACGCAGTATTTT. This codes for CASSPRADTQYF.

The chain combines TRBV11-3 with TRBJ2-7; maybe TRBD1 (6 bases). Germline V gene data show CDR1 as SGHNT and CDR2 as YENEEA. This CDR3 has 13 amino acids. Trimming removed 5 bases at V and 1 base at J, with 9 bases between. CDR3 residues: CASSQGWSYEQYF. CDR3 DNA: TGTGCCAGCAGCCAGGGGTGGTCCTACGAGCAGTACTTC.

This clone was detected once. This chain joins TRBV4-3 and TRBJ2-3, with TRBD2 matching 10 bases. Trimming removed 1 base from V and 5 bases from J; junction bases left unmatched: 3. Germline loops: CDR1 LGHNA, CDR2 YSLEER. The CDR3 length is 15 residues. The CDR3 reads CASSQASGREDTQYF. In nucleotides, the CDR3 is TGCGCCAGCAGCCAAGCCAGCGGGAGGGAAGATACGCAGTATTTT.

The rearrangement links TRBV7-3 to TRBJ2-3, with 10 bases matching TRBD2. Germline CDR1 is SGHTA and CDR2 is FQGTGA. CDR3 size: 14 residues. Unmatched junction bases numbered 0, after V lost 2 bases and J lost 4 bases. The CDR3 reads CASSLLAGADTQYF. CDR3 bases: TGTGCCAGCAGCTTACTAGCGGGAGCAGATACGCAGTATTTT.

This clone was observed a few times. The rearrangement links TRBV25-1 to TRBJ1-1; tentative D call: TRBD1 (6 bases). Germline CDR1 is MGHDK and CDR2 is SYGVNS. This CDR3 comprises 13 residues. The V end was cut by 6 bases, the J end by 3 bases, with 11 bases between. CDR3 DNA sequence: TGTGCCAGCAGGAGGGGGTTTTACACTGAAGCTTTCTTT. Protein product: CASRRGFYTEAFF.

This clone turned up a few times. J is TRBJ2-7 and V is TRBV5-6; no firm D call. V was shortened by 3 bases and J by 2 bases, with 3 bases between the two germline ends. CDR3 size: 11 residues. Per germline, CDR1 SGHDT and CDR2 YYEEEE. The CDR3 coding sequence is TGTGCCAGCAGCTCCACCTACGAGCAGTACTTC. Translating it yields CASSSTYEQYF. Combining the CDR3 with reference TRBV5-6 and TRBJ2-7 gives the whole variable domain DAGVTQSPTHLIKTRGQQVTLRCSPKSGHDTVSWYQQALGQGPQFIFQYYEEEERQRGNFPDRFSGHQFPNYSSELNVNALLLGDSALYLCASSSTYEQYFGPGTRLTVT.

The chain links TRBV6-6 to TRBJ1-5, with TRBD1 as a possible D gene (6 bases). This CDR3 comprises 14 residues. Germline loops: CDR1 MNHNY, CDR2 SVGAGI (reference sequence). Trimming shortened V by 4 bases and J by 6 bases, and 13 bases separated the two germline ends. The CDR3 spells CASSLERGIQPQHF. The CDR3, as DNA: TGTGCCAGCAGTTTAGAGAGGGGGATTCAGCCCCAGCATTTT.

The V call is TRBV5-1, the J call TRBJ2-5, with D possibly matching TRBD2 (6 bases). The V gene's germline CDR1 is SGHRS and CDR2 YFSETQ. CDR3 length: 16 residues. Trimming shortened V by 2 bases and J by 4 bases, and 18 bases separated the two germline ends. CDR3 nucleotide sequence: TGCGCCAGCAGCTTCGGGATCGGGAGTGGGTCAGAGACCCAGTACTTC. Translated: CASSFGIGSGSETQYF.

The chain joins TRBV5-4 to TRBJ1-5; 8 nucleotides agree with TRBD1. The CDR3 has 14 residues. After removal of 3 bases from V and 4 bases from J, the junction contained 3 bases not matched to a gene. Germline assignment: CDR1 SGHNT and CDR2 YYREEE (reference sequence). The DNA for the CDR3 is TGTGCCAGCAGCTGGGGACAGGAAAATCAGCCCCAGCATTTT. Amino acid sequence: CASSWGQENQPQHF.

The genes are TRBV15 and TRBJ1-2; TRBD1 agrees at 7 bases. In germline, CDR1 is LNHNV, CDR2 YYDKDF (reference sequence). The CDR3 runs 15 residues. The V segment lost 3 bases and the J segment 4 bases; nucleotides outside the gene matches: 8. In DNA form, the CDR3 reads TGTGCCACCAGCAGTCAACCCCAGGGGGGCTATGGCTACACCTTC. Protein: CATSSQPQGGYGYTF. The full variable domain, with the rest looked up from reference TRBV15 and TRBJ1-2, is DAMVIQNPRYQVTQFGKPVTLSCSQTLNHNVMYWYQQKSSQAPKLLFHYYDKDFNNEADTPDNFQSRRPNTSFCFLDIRSPGLGDTAMYLCATSSQPQGGYGYTFGSGTRLTVV.

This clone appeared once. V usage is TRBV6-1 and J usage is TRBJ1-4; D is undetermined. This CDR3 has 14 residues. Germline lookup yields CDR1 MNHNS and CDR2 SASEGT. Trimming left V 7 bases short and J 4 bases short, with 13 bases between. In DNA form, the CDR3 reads TGTGCCAGCACCGTGGGCGGGAATAATGAAAAACTGTTTTTT. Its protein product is CASTVGGNNEKLFF.

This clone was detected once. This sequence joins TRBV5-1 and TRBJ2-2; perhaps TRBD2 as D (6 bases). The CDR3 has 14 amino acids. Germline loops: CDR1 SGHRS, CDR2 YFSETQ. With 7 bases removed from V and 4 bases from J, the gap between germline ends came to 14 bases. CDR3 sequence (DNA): TGCGCCAGCGGCGCGGGATCTACCACCGGGGAGCTGTTTTTT. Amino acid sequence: CASGAGSTTGELFF.

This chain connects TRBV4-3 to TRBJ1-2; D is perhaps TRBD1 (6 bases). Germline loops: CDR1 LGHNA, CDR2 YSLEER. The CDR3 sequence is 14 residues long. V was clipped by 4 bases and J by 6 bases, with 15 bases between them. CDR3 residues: CASSRSQGWHGYTF. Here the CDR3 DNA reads TGCGCCAGCAGCCGCTCACAGGGTTGGCATGGCTACACCTTC.

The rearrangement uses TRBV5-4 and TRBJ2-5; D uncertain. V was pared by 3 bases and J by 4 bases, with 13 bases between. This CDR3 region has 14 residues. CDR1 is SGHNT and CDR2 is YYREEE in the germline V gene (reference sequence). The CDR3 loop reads CASSSGVEGETQYF. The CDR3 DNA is TGTGCCAGCAGCTCCGGAGTAGAAGGAGAGACCCAGTACTTC. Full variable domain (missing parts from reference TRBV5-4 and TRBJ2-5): ETGVTQSPTHLIKTRGQQVTLRCSSQSGHNTVSWYQQALGQGPQFIFQYYREEENGRGNFPPRFSGLQFPNYSSELNVNALELDDSALYLCASSSGVEGETQYFGPGTRLLVL.

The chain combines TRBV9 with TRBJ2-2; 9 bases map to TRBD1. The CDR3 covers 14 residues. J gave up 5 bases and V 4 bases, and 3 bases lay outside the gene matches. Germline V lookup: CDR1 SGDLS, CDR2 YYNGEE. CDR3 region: CASSPTGGTGELFF. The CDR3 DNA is TGTGCCAGCAGCCCGACAGGGGGGACCGGGGAGCTGTTTTTT.

This CDR3 is CASSSGTPGQQYF. CDR3 DNA: TGCGCCAGCAGCTCGGGGACACCCGGCCAGCAGTACTTC. This rearrangement joins TRBV5-1 to TRBJ2-7; possible D gene TRBD1, 6 bases. The ends were cut back, 3 bases at V and 8 bases at J, with 15 bases in the middle. Germline loops: CDR1 SGHRS, CDR2 YFSETQ. The CDR3 consists of 13 residues.

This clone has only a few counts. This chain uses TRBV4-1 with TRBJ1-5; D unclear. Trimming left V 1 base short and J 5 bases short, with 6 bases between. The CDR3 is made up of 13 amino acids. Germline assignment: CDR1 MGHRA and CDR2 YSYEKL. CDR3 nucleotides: TGCGCCAGCAGCCAAGGTCCTTATCAGCCCCAGCATTTT. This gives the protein CASSQGPYQPQHF.

In nucleotides, the CDR3 is TGTGCCAGCAGCGTAGTTCCGGGACAGGTGAACACTGAAGCTTTCTTT. Its protein is CASSVVPGQVNTEAFF. The chain employs TRBV9 and TRBJ1-1; 8 bases align to TRBD1. Unmatched junction bases numbered 4, after V lost 0 bases and J lost 0 bases. The germline CDR1 and CDR2 sequences are SGDLS and YYNGEE. The CDR3 consists of 16 residues.

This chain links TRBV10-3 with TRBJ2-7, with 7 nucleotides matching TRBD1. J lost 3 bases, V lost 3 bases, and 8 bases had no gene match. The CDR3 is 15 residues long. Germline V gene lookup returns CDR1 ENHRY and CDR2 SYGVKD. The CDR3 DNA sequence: TGTGCCATCAGTGAAGAACAGGGGTTCGTCTACGAGCAGTACTTC. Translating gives CAISEEQGFVYEQYF.